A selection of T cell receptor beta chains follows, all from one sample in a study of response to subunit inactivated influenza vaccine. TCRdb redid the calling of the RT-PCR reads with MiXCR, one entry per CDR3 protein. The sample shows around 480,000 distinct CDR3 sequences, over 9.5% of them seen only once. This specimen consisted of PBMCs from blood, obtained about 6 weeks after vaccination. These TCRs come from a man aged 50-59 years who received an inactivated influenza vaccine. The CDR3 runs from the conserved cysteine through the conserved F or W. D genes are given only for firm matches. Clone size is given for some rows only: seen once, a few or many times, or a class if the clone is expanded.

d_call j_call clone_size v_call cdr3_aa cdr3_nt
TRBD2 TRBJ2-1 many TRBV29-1 CSVLLTSAYNEQFF TGCAGCGTTCTTCTGACTAGCGCCTACAATGAGCAGTTCTTC
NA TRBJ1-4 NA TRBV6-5 CASSYSIPSVELFF TGTGCCAGCAGTTACTCGATTCCCTCCGTAGAACTGTTTTTT
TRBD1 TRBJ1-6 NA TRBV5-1 CASSTNRGVESPLHF TGCGCCAGCAGCACGAACAGGGGCGTAGAGTCACCCCTCCACTTT
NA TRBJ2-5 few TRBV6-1 CASSRPGGLETQYF TGTGCCAGCAGTCGGCCAGGGGGGTTAGAGACCCAGTACTTC
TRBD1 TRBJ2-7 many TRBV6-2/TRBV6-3 CASSPWTGADEQYF TGTGCCAGCAGCCCTTGGACAGGGGCAGACGAGCAGTACTTC
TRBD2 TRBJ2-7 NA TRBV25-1 CACGRGYEQYF TGTGCCTGCGGGAGGGGTTACGAGCAGTACTTC
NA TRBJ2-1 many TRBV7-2 CASSLSVGNEQFF TGTGCCAGCAGCTTATCTGTTGGGAATGAGCAGTTCTTC
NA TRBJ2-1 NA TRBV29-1 CSVGERGEQFF TGCAGCGTTGGGGAGAGGGGTGAGCAGTTCTTC
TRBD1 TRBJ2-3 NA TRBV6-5 CASSFTYRGITDTQYF TGTGCCAGCAGTTTCACATACAGGGGGATCACAGATACGCAGTATTTT
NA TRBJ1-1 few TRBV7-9 CASSLPLRGRNTEAFF TGTGCCAGCAGCTTACCGCTCAGAGGGCGGAACACTGAAGCTTTCTTT
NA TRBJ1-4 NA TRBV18 CASSPQGREKLFF TGTGCCAGCTCACCTCAGGGCCGTGAAAAACTGTTTTTT
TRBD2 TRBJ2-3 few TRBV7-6 CASSFDSSGRDTQYF TGTGCCAGCAGCTTTGATTCTAGCGGGAGAGATACGCAGTATTTT
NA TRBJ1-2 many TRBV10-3 CAITAGITGSGYTF TGTGCCATCACGGCGGGGATTACAGGGTCTGGCTACACCTTC
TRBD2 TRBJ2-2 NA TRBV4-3 CASSRKLAGGNTGELFF TGCGCCAGCAGCCGCAAACTAGCGGGGGGGAACACCGGGGAGCTGTTTTTT
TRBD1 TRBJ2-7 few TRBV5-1 CASSLGPGQGYEQYF TGCGCCAGCAGCTTGGGACCGGGACAGGGCTACGAGCAGTACTTC
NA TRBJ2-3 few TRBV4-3 CASSQAAGGSTDTQYF TGCGCCAGCAGCCAAGCCGCCGGAGGGAGCACAGATACGCAGTATTTT
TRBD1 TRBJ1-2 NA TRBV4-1 CASSRTGGGNYGYTF TGCGCCAGCAGCCGGACAGGGGGCGGCAACTATGGCTACACCTTC
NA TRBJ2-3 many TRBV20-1 CSARAVRRTRDSTDTQYF TGCAGTGCTAGAGCGGTCCGGCGGACACGGGATAGCACAGATACGCAGTATTTT
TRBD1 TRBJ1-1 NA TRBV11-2 CASSLWTGTEAFF TGTGCCAGCAGCTTGTGGACAGGCACTGAAGCTTTCTTT
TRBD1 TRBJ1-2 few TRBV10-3 CAISVSVGQGYGYTF TGTGCCATCAGTGTGTCGGTGGGACAGGGTTATGGCTACACCTTC
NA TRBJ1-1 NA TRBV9 CASSVAENTEAFF TGTGCCAGCAGCGTAGCGGAGAACACTGAAGCTTTCTTT
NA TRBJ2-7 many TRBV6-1 CASRVVQSRSEQYF TGTGCCAGCAGGGTCGTTCAGTCTCGGTCCGAGCAGTACTTC
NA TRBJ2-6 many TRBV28 CASSGDSGANVLTF TGTGCCAGCAGTGGGGATTCTGGGGCCAACGTCCTGACTTTC
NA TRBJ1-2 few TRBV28 CASSMTTLYGYTF TGTGCCAGCAGTATGACAACCCTCTATGGCTACACCTTC
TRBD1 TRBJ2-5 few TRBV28 CASLPGQQETQYF TGTGCCAGTCTGCCGGGACAGCAAGAGACCCAGTACTTC
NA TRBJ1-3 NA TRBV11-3 CASSPRPGDTIYF TGTGCCAGCAGCCCCCGACCTGGAGACACCATATATTTT
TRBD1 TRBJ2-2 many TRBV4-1 CASSSEDRRHGELFF TGCGCCAGCAGCTCTGAGGACAGGCGACACGGGGAGCTGTTTTTT
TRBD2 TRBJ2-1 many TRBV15 CATSRGTSAAYNEQFF TGTGCCACCAGCAGAGGAACTAGCGCCGCCTACAATGAGCAGTTCTTC
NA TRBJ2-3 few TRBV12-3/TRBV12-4 CASSPLSGGTDTQYF TGTGCCAGCAGTCCTCTGAGCGGAGGCACAGATACGCAGTATTTT
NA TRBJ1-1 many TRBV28 CASSLLGGTEAFF TGTGCCAGCAGTTTGTTGGGGGGCACTGAAGCTTTCTTT
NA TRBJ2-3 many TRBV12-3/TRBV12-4 CASSLEPEITDTQYF TGTGCCAGCAGTTTGGAACCGGAGATCACAGATACGCAGTATTTT
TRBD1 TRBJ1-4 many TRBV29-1 CSVEGRTGGTNEKLFF TGCAGCGTTGAAGGGAGAACAGGGGGTACTAATGAAAAACTGTTTTTT
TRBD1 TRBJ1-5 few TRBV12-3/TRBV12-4 CASSQWTGGFGNQPQHF TGTGCCAGCAGTCAATGGACAGGGGGCTTTGGCAATCAGCCCCAGCATTTT
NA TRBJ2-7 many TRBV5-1 CASSLAGLSYEQYF TGTGCCAGCAGCTTGGCAGGGCTTTCCTACGAGCAGTACTTC
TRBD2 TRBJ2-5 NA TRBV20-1 CSARRGAGGLETQYF TGCAGTGCTAGACGGGGAGCGGGGGGTTTGGAGACCCAGTACTTC
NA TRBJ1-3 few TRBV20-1 CSAPRDPIGNTIYF TGCAGTGCTCCCCGGGATCCGATCGGAAACACCATATATTTT
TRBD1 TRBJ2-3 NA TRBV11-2 CASSLFPSRGHVADTQYF TGTGCCAGCAGCTTATTCCCCTCCAGGGGGCATGTAGCAGATACGCAGTATTTT
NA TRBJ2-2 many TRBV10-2 CASSDNSGKNTGELFF TGCGCCAGCAGTGATAATAGCGGAAAGAACACCGGGGAGCTGTTTTTT
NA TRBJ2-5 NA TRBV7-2 CASISQSTGETQYF TGTGCCAGCATCTCACAGTCAACCGGAGAGACCCAGTACTTC
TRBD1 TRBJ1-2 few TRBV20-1 CSGSTGFLPNYGYTF TGCAGTGGGTCGACAGGGTTCTTGCCTAACTATGGCTACACCTTC
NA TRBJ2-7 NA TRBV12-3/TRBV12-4 CASRRGYLEQYF TGTGCCAGTCGCCGGGGCTACCTTGAGCAGTACTTC
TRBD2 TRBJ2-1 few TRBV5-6 CASSRWGTSDNEQFF TGTGCCAGCAGCCGTTGGGGGACTAGCGACAATGAGCAGTTCTTC
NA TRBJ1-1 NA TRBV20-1 CSAERGTGEAFF TGCAGTGCCGAACGGGGAACAGGTGAAGCTTTCTTT
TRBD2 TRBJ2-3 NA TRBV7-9 CASSFFLAGNVADTQYF TGTGCCAGCAGCTTCTTCCTAGCGGGTAACGTGGCAGATACGCAGTATTTT
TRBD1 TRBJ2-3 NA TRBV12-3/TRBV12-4 CASSSYTGADTQYF TGTGCCAGCAGTTCCTACACAGGGGCAGATACGCAGTATTTT
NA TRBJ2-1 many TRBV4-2 CASSQGEASGTYNEQFF TGTGCCAGCAGCCAAGGCGAAGCGAGCGGTACCTACAATGAGCAGTTCTTC
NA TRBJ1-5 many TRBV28 CASNKQPQHF TGTGCCAGCAATAAGCAGCCCCAGCATTTT
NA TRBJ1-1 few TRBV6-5 CASSYSLGPVVEAFF TGTGCCAGCAGTTACTCGTTAGGGCCAGTCGTTGAAGCTTTCTTT
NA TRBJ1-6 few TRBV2 CASSTASSPLHF TGTGCCAGTTCTACGGCAAGTTCACCCCTCCACTTT
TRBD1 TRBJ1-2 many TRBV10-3 CAISGGQANTYGYTF TGTGCCATCAGTGGAGGACAGGCGAACACTTATGGCTACACCTTC
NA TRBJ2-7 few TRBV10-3 CAISDFQGVHEQYF TGTGCCATCAGTGATTTTCAAGGAGTGCATGAGCAGTACTTC
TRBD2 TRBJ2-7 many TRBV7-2 CASGTSGSNEQYF TGTGCCAGCGGGACTAGCGGGAGTAACGAGCAGTACTTC
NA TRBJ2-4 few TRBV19 CASSISPSKNIQYF TGTGCCAGTAGTATCTCCCCCAGCAAAAACATTCAGTACTTC
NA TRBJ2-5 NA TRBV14 CASRFTQQETQYF TGTGCCAGCAGATTTACACAGCAAGAGACCCAGTACTTC
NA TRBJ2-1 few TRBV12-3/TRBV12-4 CASSLTDNNEQFF TGTGCCAGCAGTTTAACGGACAACAATGAGCAGTTCTTC
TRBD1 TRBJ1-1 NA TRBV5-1 CASRSQGARAEAFF TGCGCCAGCAGATCACAGGGGGCTAGGGCTGAAGCTTTCTTT